The next 11 T cell receptor beta chains were all read from a single sample in a study of identical twins (dated by TCRdb to about 2016). Receptor libraries were prepared by 5' RACE. Sequencing relied on an Illumina HiSeq 2000. TCRdb passed the public sequencing reads through fastp at Q25 and MiXCR, retaining productive beta sequences. Rows with one shared CDR3 protein collapse into an entry with the most common genes and DNA. This sample has 1.5 million to 2 million distinct CDR3 sequences in its table, and around 33% of those were observed once. Clones ranked in the top ten supply over 0.25% of the sample. Sequencing was performed on cord blood. The source of these receptors is a newborn girl in good health.

This chain links TRBV13 with TRBJ2-3; 9 bases align to TRBD2. V was pared by 5 bases and J by 0 bases, with 15 bases of the junction left unmatched. Looked up from germline, CDR1 is PRHDT and CDR2 is FYEKMQ (reference sequence). This CDR3 is built from 19 residues. CDR3 sequence reads: CASSGALLAGSTSTDTQYF. The CDR3 bases are TGTGCCAGCAGCGGGGCGCTTCTAGCGGGGTCGACTAGCACAGATACGCAGTATTTT.

This clonotype was observed at least ten times. V usage is TRBV3-1 and J usage is TRBJ2-5; 8 bases line up with TRBD1. The J call is uncertain, as TRBJ2-7 better fits the DNA end. The CDR3 runs to 12 residues. Germline CDR1 is LGHDT and CDR2 is YNNKEL (reference sequence). The CDR3 DNA reads TGTGCCAGCAGCAGGACAGGGAACGAGCAGTACTTC. It encodes CASSRTGNEQYF.

Turning to this clonotype: The likely explanation is a read error, given a far larger clone one base away. The chain recombines TRBV7-2 with TRBJ2-4; no clear D gene. The closer fit of TRBJ2-7 to the DNA end suggests the J call may be wrong. The CDR3 consists of 12 residues. The germline CDR1 and CDR2 sequences are SGHTA and FQGNSA. CDR3 protein: CACSLMGYEQYF. CDR3 DNA: TGTGCCTGCAGCTTAATGGGTTACGAGCAGTACTTC.

The V and J genes are TRBV20-1 and TRBJ2-1, with 10 bases identical to TRBD2. The J segment lost 6 bases and the V segment lost 6 bases, leaving 5 bases of the junction unmatched. Germline V CDR1 and CDR2: DFQATT, SNEGSKA (reference sequence). CDR3 size: 13 residues. CDR3 amino acids: CSANSGGPNEQFF. CDR3 coding DNA: TGCAGTGCGAATAGCGGGGGGCCCAATGAGCAGTTCTTC.

This clonotype was counted a few times. In nucleotides, the CDR3 is TGCAGTGCTGGACTAGTTAGCTCCTACAATGAGCAGTTCTTC. It specifies CSAGLVSSYNEQFF. V and J are TRBV20-1 and TRBJ2-1, with 7 positions matching TRBD2. This CDR3 has 14 residues. Trimming took 5 bases from V and 0 from J; bases not matched to a gene: 4. Germline CDR1 reads DFQATT; CDR2 reads SNEGSKA (reference sequence).

This clonotype was counted only a few times. The rearrangement uses TRBV4-1 and TRBJ2-1; TRBD2 matches at 8 bases. The CDR3 extends over 13 amino acids. V trimming: 2 bases; J trimming: 14 bases; junction bases outside the gene matches: 8. The germline V gene has CDR1 MGHRA and CDR2 YSYEKL. The CDR3 here is CASSQFPSGRKFF. Written as DNA, the CDR3 is TGCGCCAGCAGCCAATTTCCTAGCGGGCGGAAGTTCTTC.

This clonotype was counted between two and nine times. CDR3 in amino acids: CASSYSNGGDGYTF. CDR3 sequence (DNA): TGTGCCAGCAGTTACTCGAACGGGGGAGATGGCTACACCTTC. This sequence joins TRBV6-5 and TRBJ1-2, with D perhaps TRBD1 (5 bases). Germline V gene sequence: CDR1 MNHEY, CDR2 SVGAGI. The CDR3 is 14 amino acids. Trimming took 0 bases from V and 6 from J, leaving 11 bases between them.

The rearrangement links TRBV28 to TRBJ2-5, with a weak D call TRBD1 (5 bases). Per the germline V gene, CDR1 is MDHEN and CDR2 is SYDVKM. Trimming cost V 6 bases and J 11 bases, with 19 bases left between them. The CDR3 has 13 amino acids. The DNA for the CDR3 is TGTGCCAGCAGGTCAGATCTGGGGCCGGAGCAGTACTTC. Translation gives CASRSDLGPEQYF.

The chain employs TRBV2 and TRBJ2-7, with D hard to call. The ends were cut back, 6 bases at V and 2 bases at J, with 11 bases in the middle. This CDR3 is 13 amino acids long. Germline V lookup: CDR1 SNHLY, CDR2 FYNNEI. Written as DNA, the CDR3 is TGTGCCAGCAGAGGCACGATCACCTACGAGCAGTACTTC. It translates to CASRGTITYEQYF.

This clonotype was recorded at least ten times. The chain employs TRBV29-1 and TRBJ2-1; 7 nucleotides align to TRBD1. The CDR3 has 13 residues. V trimming: 7 bases; J trimming: 0 bases; junction bases outside the gene matches: 3. Germline CDR1 and CDR2: SQVTM and ANQGSEA. CDR3 DNA: TGCAGCGCCGGGACAGCCTCCTACAATGAGCAGTTCTTC. This codes for CSAGTASYNEQFF.

CDR3 amino acids: CASSGSTIYNEQFF. The CDR3, as DNA: TGTGCCAGCAGTGGGTCCACGATCTACAATGAGCAGTTCTTC. The J gene is TRBJ2-1, the V gene TRBV2; D unclear. Germline CDR1 and CDR2: SNHLY and FYNNEI. The CDR3 covers 14 residues. Trimming took off 4 bases at V and 3 bases at J, with 10 bases between the two ends.